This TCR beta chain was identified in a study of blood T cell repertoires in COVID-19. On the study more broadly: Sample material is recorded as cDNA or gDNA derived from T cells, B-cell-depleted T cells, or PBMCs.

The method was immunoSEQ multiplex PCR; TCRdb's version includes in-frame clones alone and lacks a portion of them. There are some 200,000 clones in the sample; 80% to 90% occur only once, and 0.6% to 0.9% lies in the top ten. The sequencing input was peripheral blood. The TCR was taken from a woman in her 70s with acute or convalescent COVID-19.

The CDR3 sequence is CASSYTGLDTQYF. CDR3 nucleotide sequence: TGCGCCAGCAGTTATACAGGCTTAGATACGCAGTATTTT. The rearrangement joins TRBV10-1 to TRBJ2-3, with D possibly TRBD1 on 5 matching bases. The CDR3 spans 13 residues. V lost 5 bases and J lost 5, with 11 bases in between. In germline, CDR1 is WNHNN, CDR2 SYGVQD (reference sequence).